The rows below give T cell receptor beta chains drawn from one sample of a study of PD-1 blockade in classical Hodgkin lymphoma. Profiled with immunoSEQ multiplex PCR; TCRdb holds only in-frame clones, not every one. The profile covers tens of thousands of clones, with about nine tenths appearing a single time and under 3% taken by the ten largest. The specimen comprised peripheral blood mononuclear cells (PBMCs), sampled before the fourth cycle of nivolumab. The source is a human donor with classical Hodgkin lymphoma. Each CDR3 is given with its conserved first and last residue. A D gene is named only where the DNA matches it firmly. Expanded clones get a size class; other rows say once, few or many, or leave the size out.

d_gene: TRBD1
v_gene: TRBV18
j_gene: TRBJ1-3
abundance: NA
CDR3aa: CASSTGQGTFVGGNTIYF
CDR3nt: TGTGCCAGCTCAACGGGACAGGGAACCTTCGTTGGTGGAAACACCATATATTTT

d_gene: TRBD1
v_gene: TRBV18
j_gene: TRBJ1-2
abundance: NA
CDR3aa: CASSPGTGRDYGYTF
CDR3nt: TGTGCCAGCTCTCCTGGGACAGGGAGAGACTATGGCTACACCTTC

d_gene: TRBD1
v_gene: TRBV30
j_gene: TRBJ1-2
abundance: NA
CDR3aa: CAWSERTGYGYTF
CDR3nt: TGTGCCTGGAGTGAAAGGACAGGGTATGGCTACACCTTC

d_gene: NA
v_gene: TRBV25-1
j_gene: TRBJ1-1
abundance: NA
CDR3aa: CASSEGRTNTEAFF
CDR3nt: TGTGCCAGCAGTGAAGGCAGGACTAACACTGAAGCTTTCTTT

d_gene: TRBD1
v_gene: TRBV29-1
j_gene: TRBJ1-1
abundance: NA
CDR3aa: CSVYDRGDTEAFF
CDR3nt: TGCAGCGTTTATGACAGGGGAGACACTGAAGCTTTCTTT

d_gene: TRBD1
v_gene: TRBV5-4
j_gene: TRBJ1-1
abundance: NA
CDR3aa: CASSLGQGAEAFF
CDR3nt: TGTGCCAGCAGCTTGGGGCAGGGGGCTGAAGCTTTCTTT

d_gene: TRBD2
v_gene: TRBV30
j_gene: TRBJ2-5
abundance: NA
CDR3aa: CAWTSGGPQETQYF
CDR3nt: TGTGCCTGGACTAGCGGGGGGCCGCAAGAGACCCAGTACTTC

d_gene: TRBD2
v_gene: TRBV19
j_gene: TRBJ2-3
abundance: NA
CDR3aa: CASSWTSGGSVPDTQYF
CDR3nt: TGTGCCAGTAGCTGGACTAGCGGGGGATCCGTCCCCGATACGCAGTATTTT

d_gene: NA
v_gene: TRBV7-2
j_gene: TRBJ2-7
abundance: NA
CDR3aa: CASSLGGLYEQYF
CDR3nt: TGTGCCAGCAGCTTAGGGGGGCTCTACGAGCAGTACTTC

d_gene: NA
v_gene: TRBV7-8
j_gene: TRBJ2-7
abundance: NA
CDR3aa: CASSITREQYF
CDR3nt: TGTGCCAGCAGCATTACCCGCGAGCAGTACTTC

d_gene: NA
v_gene: TRBV7-8
j_gene: TRBJ1-2
abundance: NA
CDR3aa: CASSPQAPGADNYGYTF
CDR3nt: TGTGCCAGCAGCCCTCAGGCCCCAGGGGCTGATAACTATGGCTACACCTTC

d_gene: TRBD1
v_gene: TRBV7-9
j_gene: TRBJ1-2
abundance: NA
CDR3aa: CASSLSGQGANGYTF
CDR3nt: TGTGCCAGCAGCTTATCGGGACAGGGGGCAAATGGCTACACCTTC

d_gene: NA
v_gene: TRBV11-3
j_gene: TRBJ2-7
abundance: NA
CDR3aa: CASSFFLGGENF
CDR3nt: TGTGCCAGCAGCTTTTTCTTAGGGGGAGAGAACTTC

d_gene: NA
v_gene: TRBV11-2
j_gene: TRBJ2-3
abundance: NA
CDR3aa: CASSLGYQGPTDTQYF
CDR3nt: TGTGCCAGCAGCTTAGGATATCAAGGACCCACAGATACGCAGTATTTT

d_gene: NA
v_gene: TRBV6-5
j_gene: TRBJ1-1
abundance: NA
CDR3aa: CASSYSLNTEAFF
CDR3nt: TGTGCCAGCAGTTACAGTCTGAACACTGAAGCTTTCTTT

d_gene: TRBD1
v_gene: TRBV27
j_gene: TRBJ1-1
abundance: NA
CDR3aa: CASTWVGTGGDLGTEAFF
CDR3nt: TGTGCCAGCACTTGGGTGGGGACAGGGGGTGATCTAGGCACTGAAGCTTTCTTT

d_gene: NA
v_gene: TRBV14
j_gene: TRBJ2-1
abundance: NA
CDR3aa: CASSRTGNSEQFF
CDR3nt: TGTGCCAGCAGCCGGACTGGCAACTCCGAGCAGTTCTTC

d_gene: NA
v_gene: TRBV19
j_gene: TRBJ2-3
abundance: NA
CDR3aa: CASSIEPVSTDTQYF
CDR3nt: TGTGCCAGTAGTATAGAACCAGTCTCCACAGATACGCAGTATTTT

d_gene: TRBD2
v_gene: TRBV11-2
j_gene: TRBJ2-1
abundance: NA
CDR3aa: CASARRGGLGNEQFF
CDR3nt: TGTGCCAGCGCAAGGCGGGGGGGCCTCGGCAATGAGCAGTTCTTC

d_gene: NA
v_gene: TRBV15
j_gene: TRBJ2-7
abundance: NA
CDR3aa: CATSGSGGSSYEQYF
CDR3nt: TGTGCCACCAGCGGGTCAGGGGGGAGCTCCTACGAGCAGTACTTC

d_gene: NA
v_gene: TRBV7-2
j_gene: TRBJ1-3
abundance: NA
CDR3aa: CASSLSGMAGNTIYF
CDR3nt: TGTGCCAGCAGCTTGTCAGGAATGGCTGGAAACACCATATATTTT

d_gene: TRBD2
v_gene: TRBV27
j_gene: TRBJ2-3
abundance: NA
CDR3aa: CASSPGTSGLRDTQYF
CDR3nt: TGTGCCAGCAGTCCCGGGACTAGCGGTTTACGAGATACGCAGTATTTT

d_gene: NA
v_gene: TRBV28
j_gene: TRBJ2-2
abundance: NA
CDR3aa: CASSSPELFADTGELFF
CDR3nt: TGTGCCAGCAGTTCCCCCGAATTGTTTGCGGACACCGGGGAGCTGTTTTTT

d_gene: NA
v_gene: TRBV28
j_gene: TRBJ2-7
abundance: NA
CDR3aa: CASSLGHTKEQYF
CDR3nt: TGTGCCAGCAGTTTAGGTCACACTAAAGAGCAGTACTTC

d_gene: NA
v_gene: TRBV18
j_gene: TRBJ2-1
abundance: NA
CDR3aa: CASSPGREVGEQFF
CDR3nt: TGTGCCAGCTCACCAGGCAGGGAAGTCGGTGAGCAGTTCTTC

d_gene: NA
v_gene: TRBV28
j_gene: TRBJ2-7
abundance: NA
CDR3aa: CASRAIDPYEQYF
CDR3nt: TGTGCCAGCAGGGCCATTGACCCCTACGAGCAGTACTTC

d_gene: TRBD1
v_gene: TRBV4-3
j_gene: TRBJ2-7
abundance: NA
CDR3aa: CASSQLDRVYEQYF
CDR3nt: TGCGCCAGCAGCCAACTGGACAGGGTCTACGAGCAGTACTTC

d_gene: NA
v_gene: TRBV19
j_gene: TRBJ1-6
abundance: NA
CDR3aa: CASTHHRARDSPLHF
CDR3nt: TGTGCCAGTACCCATCACCGGGCCCGGGATTCACCCCTCCACTTT

d_gene: NA
v_gene: TRBV5-1
j_gene: TRBJ2-1
abundance: NA
CDR3aa: CASSLRPPRNEQFF
CDR3nt: TGCGCCAGCAGCTTGCGGCCCCCGCGCAATGAGCAGTTCTTC

d_gene: TRBD1
v_gene: TRBV19
j_gene: TRBJ2-6
abundance: NA
CDR3aa: CASSQGQGSGANVLTF
CDR3nt: TGTGCCAGTAGTCAAGGACAGGGGTCTGGGGCCAACGTCCTGACTTTC

d_gene: NA
v_gene: TRBV18
j_gene: TRBJ1-5
abundance: NA
CDR3aa: CASSPGDTSFYSNQPQHF
CDR3nt: TGTGCCAGCTCACCAGGGGACACTTCCTTTTATAGCAATCAGCCCCAGCATTTT

d_gene: NA
v_gene: TRBV7-9
j_gene: TRBJ1-4
abundance: NA
CDR3aa: CASSLKVAPTNEKLFF
CDR3nt: TGTGCCAGCAGCTTAAAGGTGGCGCCCACTAATGAAAAACTGTTTTTT

d_gene: TRBD1
v_gene: TRBV10-2
j_gene: TRBJ1-2
abundance: NA
CDR3aa: CASSEPEKNDRGSRGYTF
CDR3nt: TGCGCCAGCAGTGAGCCGGAAAAAAACGACAGGGGAAGTCGGGGCTACACCTTC

d_gene: NA
v_gene: TRBV10-3
j_gene: TRBJ1-4
abundance: NA
CDR3aa: CAISDQGHANEKLFF
CDR3nt: TGTGCCATCAGTGACCAGGGACACGCGAATGAAAAACTGTTTTTT

d_gene: NA
v_gene: TRBV23-1
j_gene: TRBJ2-5
abundance: NA
CDR3aa: CASSQSPPTEGRSKETQYF
CDR3nt: TGCGCCAGCAGTCAATCGCCCCCCACTGAGGGTCGATCAAAAGAGACCCAGTACTTC

d_gene: NA
v_gene: TRBV7-9
j_gene: TRBJ1-1
abundance: NA
CDR3aa: CASSLFGARDTEAFF
CDR3nt: TGTGCCAGCAGCTTATTTGGAGCGAGGGACACTGAAGCTTTCTTT

d_gene: NA
v_gene: TRBV6-1
j_gene: TRBJ1-3
abundance: NA
CDR3aa: CASSEGVLGNTIYF
CDR3nt: TGTGCCAGCAGTGAGGGGGTCCTGGGAAACACCATATATTTT

d_gene: NA
v_gene: TRBV7-9
j_gene: TRBJ1-1
abundance: NA
CDR3aa: CASSLVGALDTEAFF
CDR3nt: TGTGCCAGCAGCTTAGTAGGGGCGTTGGACACTGAAGCTTTCTTT

d_gene: TRBD2
v_gene: TRBV27
j_gene: TRBJ2-1
abundance: NA
CDR3aa: CASSFLGGDSYNEQFF
CDR3nt: TGTGCCAGCAGTTTCCTGGGGGGGGACTCCTACAATGAGCAGTTCTTC

d_gene: TRBD2
v_gene: TRBV29-1
j_gene: TRBJ2-1
abundance: NA
CDR3aa: CSAEGLALLGNEQFF
CDR3nt: TGCAGCGCCGAGGGACTAGCCCTTCTCGGCAATGAGCAGTTCTTC

d_gene: TRBD2
v_gene: TRBV4-3
j_gene: TRBJ2-1
abundance: NA
CDR3aa: CASSQINSGGPYNEQFF
CDR3nt: TGCGCCAGCAGCCAGATTAATAGCGGGGGCCCATACAATGAGCAGTTCTTC

d_gene: TRBD2
v_gene: TRBV19
j_gene: TRBJ2-3
abundance: NA
CDR3aa: CASSKPSGGSTDTQYF
CDR3nt: TGTGCCAGTAGCAAGCCTAGCGGAGGTAGCACAGATACGCAGTATTTT

d_gene: NA
v_gene: TRBV2
j_gene: TRBJ1-6
abundance: NA
CDR3aa: CASNINSPLHF
CDR3nt: TGTGCCAGCAACATTAATTCACCCCTCCACTTT

d_gene: NA
v_gene: TRBV2
j_gene: TRBJ1-1
abundance: once
CDR3aa: CATVRTVMNTEAFF
CDR3nt: TGTGCCACCGTTAGGACAGTCATGAACACTGAAGCTTTCTTT

d_gene: TRBD1
v_gene: TRBV5-6
j_gene: TRBJ1-2
abundance: NA
CDR3aa: CASSLDRGFYGYTF
CDR3nt: TGTGCCAGCAGCTTGGACAGGGGGTTCTATGGCTACACCTTC

d_gene: NA
v_gene: TRBV7-9
j_gene: TRBJ2-5
abundance: NA
CDR3aa: CASSRNGYQETQYF
CDR3nt: TGTGCCAGCAGCCGAAATGGGTACCAAGAGACCCAGTACTTC

d_gene: TRBD1
v_gene: TRBV9
j_gene: TRBJ2-1
abundance: NA
CDR3aa: CASSAYRDRYNEQFF
CDR3nt: TGTGCCAGCAGCGCATACCGGGACAGATACAATGAGCAGTTCTTC

d_gene: NA
v_gene: TRBV30
j_gene: TRBJ2-3
abundance: NA
CDR3aa: CAWRAGTRGPDTQYF
CDR3nt: TGTGCCTGGAGGGCCGGGACGAGAGGACCAGATACGCAGTATTTT

d_gene: TRBD2
v_gene: TRBV7-6
j_gene: TRBJ2-3
abundance: NA
CDR3aa: CASSSGGLASSTDTQYF
CDR3nt: TGTGCCAGCAGCTCTGGGGGACTAGCGTCGAGCACAGATACGCAGTATTTT

d_gene: TRBD2
v_gene: TRBV5-6
j_gene: TRBJ2-3
abundance: NA
CDR3aa: CASSPASGGGDTQYF
CDR3nt: TGTGCCAGCAGCCCCGCTAGCGGGGGCGGGGATACGCAGTATTTT

d_gene: NA
v_gene: TRBV10-1
j_gene: TRBJ2-6
abundance: NA
CDR3aa: CASSEGGAGANVLTF
CDR3nt: TGCGCCAGCAGTGAGGGAGGGGCTGGGGCCAACGTCCTGACTTTC

d_gene: NA
v_gene: TRBV27
j_gene: TRBJ1-3
abundance: NA
CDR3aa: CASSPLGGSAGNTIYF
CDR3nt: TGTGCCAGCAGTCCCTTGGGGGGAAGTGCTGGAAACACCATATATTTT

d_gene: TRBD1
v_gene: TRBV5-1
j_gene: TRBJ2-7
abundance: NA
CDR3aa: CASSLARTGSASYEQYF
CDR3nt: TGCGCCAGCAGCTTGGCCCGGACAGGGAGCGCCTCCTACGAGCAGTACTTC

d_gene: TRBD1
v_gene: TRBV2
j_gene: TRBJ1-1
abundance: NA
CDR3aa: CASSEQGGWDTEAFF
CDR3nt: TGTGCCAGCAGTGAACAAGGGGGCTGGGACACTGAAGCTTTCTTT

d_gene: NA
v_gene: TRBV20-1
j_gene: TRBJ1-5
abundance: once
CDR3aa: CSARDRGPQHF
CDR3nt: TGCAGTGCTAGAGATCGCGGACCCCAGCATTTT

d_gene: TRBD1
v_gene: TRBV7-6
j_gene: TRBJ2-7
abundance: NA
CDR3aa: CASSSRQGVVYEQYF
CDR3nt: TGTGCCAGCAGCTCCCGACAGGGGGTAGTCTACGAGCAGTACTTC

d_gene: NA
v_gene: TRBV6-5
j_gene: TRBJ1-1
abundance: NA
CDR3aa: CASSQGDFGHTEAFF
CDR3nt: TGTGCCTCATCGCAAGGGGACTTCGGGCACACTGAAGCTTTCTTT